What follows is one TCR beta chain and its context. The CDR3 sequence is 18 residues long. Looked up from germline, CDR1 is SGHRS and CDR2 is YFSETQ. V gave up 0 bases and J gave up 7 bases; unmatched junction bases: 13. In the original processing: Reference gene primer amplification gave estimated nucleated cell counts. Some clones are missing from TCRdb's copy, which holds only in-frame ones; the method was immunoSEQ multiplex PCR. D and trimming were read from the DNA, whereas the V and J calls and clone size are those reported in that table. Among more than 95,000 clones listed, 60% to 80% were seen once. This specimen belongs to a study of blood T cell repertoires in COVID-19. Looking at the study overall: There were acute and convalescent COVID-19 samples, and they came from the United States, Italy and Spain. From T cells, B-cell-depleted T cells, or PBMCs came the material, which was cDNA or gDNA.

This chain uses TRBV5-1 with TRBJ1-4, with 9 bases fitting TRBD1. Specimen: peripheral blood. This receptor was obtained from a man in his 60s with acute or convalescent COVID-19. CDR3 coding DNA: TGCGCCAGCAGCTTGGTCCCGGGACAGGGTTTCGAGGTTGAAAAACTGTTTTTT. Amino acid sequence: CASSLVPGQGFEVEKLFF.